The sequence of this TCR beta chain was determined in a study of T cells in narcolepsy. Overall study findings and caveats: Autoreactive HCRT-specific and TRIB2-specific clonotypes were marked in same-patient CSF-versus-blood CD4+ comparisons.

Of note for this clone: Its antigen is not identified.

TCRdb's table, derived via immunoSEQ multiplex PCR, lists solely in-frame clones and lacks some. The sample holds tens of thousands of clones, 79% seen once. V was clipped by 5 bases and J by 5 bases, with 16 bases between them. Looked up from germline, CDR1 is SGDLS and CDR2 is YYNGEE. The CDR3 has 15 residues. This receptor was identified in a human donor in good health. The V and J genes are TRBV9 and TRBJ2-2; no clear D gene. Source material: memory (CD45RA-) CD4+ T cells from blood. CDR3 loop: CASRARLVFTGELFF. The DNA for the CDR3 is TGTGCCAGCAGGGCCCGACTCGTTTTTACCGGGGAGCTGTTTTTT.